This section outlines one T cell receptor beta chain sequence together with its context. This specimen comes from a study of control samples from healthy donors and cancer patients. V gave up 1 base and J gave up 8 bases, with 5 bases separating them. This CDR3 has 12 amino acids. Germline CDR1 is SEHNR and CDR2 is FQNEAQ (reference sequence). Sequencing was performed with immunoSEQ multiplex PCR; in TCRdb, only in-frame clones are kept and a portion is missing. The sample lists 150,000 to 200,000 clones, roughly nine tenths occurring once. This receptor was obtained from a man aged 30 to 45 in good health. Material for sequencing was blood. The V and J genes are TRBV7-9 and TRBJ1-4; no firm D call. The CDR3 DNA sequence: TGTGCCAGCAGCTTAGGCGGGGAAAAACTGTTTTTT. This translates into CASSLGGEKLFF. The full variable domain, its missing parts supplied by reference TRBV7-9 and TRBJ1-4, is DTGVSQNPRHKITKRGQNVTFRCDPISEHNRLYWYRQTLGQGPEFLTYFQNEAQLEKSRLLSDRFSAERPKGSFSTLEIQRTEQGDSAMYLCASSLGGEKLFFGSGTQLSVL.